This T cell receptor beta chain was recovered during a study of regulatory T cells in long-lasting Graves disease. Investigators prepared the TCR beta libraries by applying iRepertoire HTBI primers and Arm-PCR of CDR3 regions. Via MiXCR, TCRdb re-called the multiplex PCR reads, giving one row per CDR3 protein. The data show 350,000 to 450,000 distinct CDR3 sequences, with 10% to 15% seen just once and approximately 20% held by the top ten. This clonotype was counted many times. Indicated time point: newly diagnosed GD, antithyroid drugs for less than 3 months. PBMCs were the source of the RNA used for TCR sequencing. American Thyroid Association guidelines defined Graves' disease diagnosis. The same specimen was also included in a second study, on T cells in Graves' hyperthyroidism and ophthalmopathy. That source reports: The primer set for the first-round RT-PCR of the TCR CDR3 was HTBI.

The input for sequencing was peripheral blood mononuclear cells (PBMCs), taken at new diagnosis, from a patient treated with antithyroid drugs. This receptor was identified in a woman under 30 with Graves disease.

DNA for the CDR3: TGTGCCAGCAGCCATCCACCCGGGAGCGGGAGCTACGAGCAGTACTTC. This encodes CASSHPPGSGSYEQYF. The rearrangement uses TRBV14 and TRBJ2-7; 8 bases map to TRBD2. The CDR3 length is 16 residues. Losses at the gene ends were 3 bases for V and 3 bases for J; bases not matched to a gene: 10. Germline CDR1 and CDR2: SGHDN and FVKESK. The full variable domain, completed using reference TRBV14 and TRBJ2-7, is EAGVTQFPSHSVIEKGQTVTLRCDPISGHDNLYWYRRVMGKEIKFLLHFVKESKQDESGMPNNRFLAERTGGTYSTLKVQPAELEDSGVYFCASSHPPGSGSYEQYFGPGTRLTVT.